The 14 T cell receptor beta chains listed next were all sequenced from one sample in a study of OX40 agonist ivuxolimab in advanced cancers. The method was immunoSEQ multiplex PCR; TCRdb's version includes in-frame clones alone and lacks a portion of them. Among over 40,000 clones, over 80% were seen once, and the ten largest hold 4.5% to 5.5%. The sequences come from CD4+ or CD8+ T cells sorted from blood, collected in a trial of the OX40 agonist ivuxolimab. Every receptor here comes from an adult with an advanced solid tumor such as melanoma, head and neck, liver or kidney cancer.

The table lists this clone with a count of one. The chain links TRBV5-6 to TRBJ1-1; possibly TRBD1 for D (5 bases). The CDR3 is 17 residues long. The germline gives CDR1 SGHDT, CDR2 YYEEEE. V was cut by 0 bases and J by 10 bases, with 25 bases left in between. Here the CDR3 DNA reads TGTGCCAGCAGCTTGGATCCCTCATCCCCCCGACAGCCCGGAGCTTTCTTT. This encodes CASSLDPSSPRQPGAFF.

J is TRBJ2-1 and V is TRBV7-9, with TRBD2 matching over 9 bases. The V gene end was trimmed by 3 bases and the J gene end by 4 bases; junction bases not matched to a gene: 13. This CDR3 has 18 residues. From germline, CDR1 is SEHNR and CDR2 FQNEAQ (reference sequence). This chain's CDR3 is CASSFGGPSGNRYNEQFF. The CDR3 nucleotides read TGTGCCAGCAGCTTCGGGGGGCCTAGCGGGAACCGATACAATGAGCAGTTCTTC.

The chain combines TRBV15 with TRBJ2-2; possible D gene TRBD1, 5 bases. Between the trimmed V and J ends, which lost 3 bases and 3 bases, there was a span of 11 bases. The germline V gene has CDR1 LNHNV and CDR2 YYDKDF (reference sequence). This CDR3 has 15 amino acids. The CDR3 protein is CATSRNLGDTGELFF. The DNA of the CDR3 is TGTGCCACCAGCAGGAATCTAGGGGACACCGGGGAGCTGTTTTTT.

This chain connects TRBV6-5 to TRBJ2-2; no firm D call. Germline loops: CDR1 MNHEY, CDR2 SVGAGI. The CDR3 is 12 residues long. Trimming pared 5 bases from V and 14 bases from J, leaving 15 bases between. The CDR3 spells CASSEESLTLFF. The DNA of the CDR3 is TGTGCCAGCAGTGAAGAGAGTCTGACACTGTTTTTT.

This clone was counted once. The chain is built from TRBV5-1 and TRBJ2-5, with 9 nucleotides matching TRBD2. The J call may be incorrect, as the DNA end agrees better with TRBJ2-7. Germline V lookup: CDR1 SGHRS, CDR2 YFSETQ. The CDR3 is 14 residues long. As DNA, the CDR3 is TGCGCCAGCAGCATAAGCGGGAGGCACTACGAGCAGTACTTC. Protein sequence: CASSISGRHYEQYF.

This sequence joins TRBV6-6 and TRBJ2-7; D unclear. The CDR3 consists of 13 residues. CDR1 MNHNY and CDR2 SVGAGI come from the germline V gene (reference sequence). Trimming cost V 5 bases and J 7 bases, with 15 bases left between them. CDR3 in amino acids: CASSLNDLVEQYF. The CDR3 DNA is TGTGCCAGCAGTCTCAACGACTTGGTGGAGCAGTACTTC.

CDR3 bases: TGTGCCAGCAGCAAATATGGCGGGGAGCTGTTTTTT. Protein: CASSKYGGELFF. The V and J genes are TRBV7-2 and TRBJ2-2, with D uncertain. Germline CDR1 reads SGHTA; CDR2 reads FQGNSA. The CDR3 has 12 residues. The V and J ends lost 5 bases and 7 bases respectively, with 8 bases between them.

The rearrangement uses TRBV5-1 and TRBJ1-1; D gene unclear. This CDR3 has 14 amino acids. Germline values: CDR1 SGHRS, CDR2 YFSETQ. Trimming stripped 2 bases from V and 2 bases from J, with 10 bases between. DNA for the CDR3: TGCGCCAGCAGCTTTCTGGCCTCTAACACTGAAGCTTTCTTT. It encodes CASSFLASNTEAFF.

The chain has TRBV21-1 and TRBJ1-1; the tabulated D call, TRBD1, remains unverified against the DNA. TRBV21-1 is assigned pseudogene status. The CDR3 is 14 amino acids. CDR3 bases: TGTGCCAGCAGTCCTAACAGGGGGGGCACTGAAGCTTTCTTT. Translation: CASSPNRGGTEAFF.

V gene TRBV6-5 combines with J gene TRBJ2-7; TRBD2 matches 10 bases. From germline, CDR1 is MNHEY and CDR2 SVGAGI. Unmatched junction bases numbered 2, after V lost 6 bases and J lost 3 bases. The CDR3 sequence is 13 residues long. CDR3 DNA: TGTGCCAGCAGGACTAGCGGGTTCTACGAGCAGTACTTC. As protein: CASRTSGFYEQYF.

This clone was picked up a small number of times. The chain links TRBV11-1 to TRBJ2-7; D is unclear. This CDR3 has 15 amino acids. V was clipped by 1 base and J by 0 bases, with 10 bases between them. Looked up from germline, CDR1 is SGHAT and CDR2 is FQDESV (reference sequence). CDR3 residues: CASSLDRVSSYEQYF. The CDR3 DNA reads as TGTGCCAGCAGCTTAGATCGGGTCAGCTCCTACGAGCAGTACTTC.

Turning to this clone: Relative to the germline gene, one junction end is altered; a read error may explain this. V usage is TRBV5-6 and J usage is TRBJ1-2; TRBD1 matches 9 bases. The CDR3 has 11 residues. Germline V gives CDR1 SGHDT, CDR2 YYEEEE. The CDR3 reads CWTGVTYGYTF. For the CDR3, the DNA is TGCTGGACAGGGGTGACCTATGGCTACACCTTC.

This chain links TRBV15 with TRBJ2-7; 7 bases are shared with TRBD1. The V and J ends lost 1 base and 4 bases, in that order; junction bases with no gene match: 7. This CDR3 has 15 amino acids. CDR1 and CDR2 from the germline V gene are LNHNV and YYDKDF (reference sequence). CDR3 sequence reads: CATSRGEGAYYEQYF. The CDR3, as DNA: TGTGCCACCAGCAGAGGTGAGGGGGCGTATTACGAGCAGTACTTC.

The rearrangement uses TRBV14 and TRBJ1-1; D gene unclear. CDR3 length equals 16 residues. Germline V gives CDR1 SGHDN, CDR2 FVKESK. The V gene lost 4 bases and the J gene lost 4 bases, with 19 bases spanning the gap. The CDR3 nucleotides are TGTGCCAGCAGCCCCAATGCGGTCAGATGGACCACTGAAGCTTTCTTT. Translation gives CASSPNAVRWTTEAFF.